One sample yielded the 30 T cell receptor beta chains listed below, sequenced in a study of T cell changes during pregnancy in multiple sclerosis. Data came from immunoSEQ multiplex PCR; TCRdb stores just in-frame clones and leaves some out. The table shows 45,000 to 55,000 clones, with about nine tenths occurring only once. The sample consisted of CD4+ T cells from peripheral blood mononuclear cells, taken after pregnancy. Receptor source: a female donor in good health, enrolled as a control in a pregnancy study.

V usage is TRBV4-3 and J usage is TRBJ1-2; D is ambiguous. This CDR3 has 16 residues. CDR1 is LGHNA and CDR2 is YSLEER in the germline V gene. Trimming cost V 4 bases and J 2 bases, with 17 bases left between them. The CDR3 bases are TGCGCCAGCAGCCCATCCCCGGGAGACTCCAACTATGGCTACACCTTC. This gives the protein CASSPSPGDSNYGYTF.

The V call is TRBV9, the J call TRBJ1-1; 8 bases are shared with TRBD1. With V trimmed by 0 bases and J by 1 base, 11 bases remained unmatched. This CDR3 is built from 18 residues. Germline CDR1 and CDR2: SGDLS and YYNGEE. The CDR3 region is CASSVGMGGGQENTEAFF. As DNA, the CDR3 is TGTGCCAGCAGCGTAGGCATGGGGGGGGGACAGGAGAACACTGAAGCTTTCTTT.

The chain is built from TRBV7-2 and TRBJ2-5, with 9 bases that match TRBD2. Germline V gene data show CDR1 as SGHTA and CDR2 as FQGNSA. The ends lost 4 bases at V and 0 bases at J; junction bases unmatched: 6. This CDR3 has 16 amino acids. CDR3 protein: CASSSGLAGYQETQYF. DNA for the CDR3: TGTGCCAGCAGCTCGGGACTAGCTGGGTACCAAGAGACCCAGTACTTC.

The V and J genes are TRBV12-5 and TRBJ1-3; 7 bases line up with TRBD1. CDR1 LGHNT and CDR2 FRNRAP come from the germline V gene. This CDR3 contains 14 residues. J gave up 0 bases and V 5 bases, and 1 base lay outside the gene matches. DNA for the CDR3: TGTGCTAGTGGTGGGACAGCCTCTGGAAACACCATATATTTT. It translates to CASGGTASGNTIYF.

CDR3 loop: CASSPVRIVVGANVLTF. DNA for the CDR3: TGTGCCAGCAGCCCAGTGAGGATAGTGGTGGGGGCCAACGTCCTGACTTTC. V is TRBV14 and J is TRBJ2-6; no firm D call. This CDR3 region has 17 residues. In germline, CDR1 is SGHDN, CDR2 FVKESK. V lost 4 bases, J lost 4 bases, and 17 bases lay in between.

This chain uses TRBV25-1 with TRBJ2-1; D remains unclear. The CDR3 length is 14 residues. Trimming pared 8 bases from V and 2 bases from J, leaving 13 bases between. Germline CDR1 MGHDK, CDR2 SYGVNS. The CDR3 DNA sequence: TGTGCCAGCTCTCCAGCTGGGCCCTACAATGAGCAGTTCTTC. Amino acids: CASSPAGPYNEQFF.

This clone was detected once. The chain joins TRBV18 to TRBJ2-7; TRBD1 aligns across 9 bases. Germline CDR1 KGHSH, CDR2 LQKENI. Trimming at V came to 3 bases and at J to 2 bases, leaving 8 bases not matched to a gene. The CDR3 covers 16 residues. The CDR3 DNA reads TGTGCCAGCTCACCCACACGGGACAGGGATACCTACGAGCAGTACTTC. Amino acids: CASSPTRDRDTYEQYF.

The V and J genes are TRBV5-4 and TRBJ2-1; weak D call: TRBD2 (6 bases). Germline assignment: CDR1 SGHNT and CDR2 YYREEE (reference sequence). The CDR3 contains 16 residues. V was shortened by 0 bases and J by 4 bases, with 14 bases between the two germline ends. As DNA, the CDR3 is TGTGCCAGCAGCTTGGCCCCCCCCCGGGGGTACAATGAGCAGTTCTTC. Residues: CASSLAPPRGYNEQFF.

This clone was counted once. The chain is built from TRBV6-5 and TRBJ1-5; 10 positions match TRBD1. The CDR3 consists of 15 residues. From germline, CDR1 is MNHEY and CDR2 SVGAGI. Losses at the gene ends were 6 bases for V and 1 base for J; bases not matched to a gene: 3. CDR3 nucleotide sequence: TGTGCCAGCAGACGGGACAGGGGAAGCAATCAGCCCCAGCATTTT. Its protein is CASRRDRGSNQPQHF.

This clone was counted between two and nine times. CDR3 DNA: TGTGCCATCAGCGTATTCAACACTGAAGCTTTCTTT. Translation: CAISVFNTEAFF. The J gene is TRBJ1-1, the V gene TRBV10-3; D is unclear. Per germline, CDR1 ENHRY and CDR2 SYGVKD. CDR3 size: 12 residues. Trimming removed 6 bases at V and 2 bases at J, with 7 bases between.

The chain employs TRBV27 and TRBJ1-5; 9 bases are a match to TRBD1. Germline V gene lookup returns CDR1 MNHEY and CDR2 SMNVEV (reference sequence). This CDR3 has 14 residues. The trim removed 7 bases at V and 6 bases at J, leaving 7 bases unmatched. In DNA, the CDR3 is TGTGCCAGCAAGGGACAGGGAAATAGTCAGCCCCAGCATTTT. Translation gives CASKGQGNSQPQHF.

The rearrangement joins TRBV12-5 to TRBJ1-5; possible D gene TRBD1, 5 bases. The germline CDR1 and CDR2 sequences are LGHNT and FRNRAP. V lost 6 bases to trimming and J lost 1 base, with 13 bases between them. This CDR3 spans 15 amino acids. The CDR3 DNA is TGTGCTAGTGGCCGCAGGGAGGGAAGCAATCAGCCCCAGCATTTT. Its protein product is CASGRREGSNQPQHF.

The rearrangement links TRBV20-1 to TRBJ2-7; D is uncertain. The CDR3 length is 10 residues. Germline V gene data show CDR1 as DFQATT and CDR2 as SNEGSKA (reference sequence). V gave up 5 bases and J gave up 6 bases, with 8 bases separating them. In nucleotides, the CDR3 is TGCAGTGCTCGCGGCCGCGAGCAGTACTTC. This codes for CSARGREQYF.

This clone was recorded only once. The chain combines TRBV27 with TRBJ1-4, with D possibly TRBD1 on 5 matching bases. The germline V gene has CDR1 MNHEY and CDR2 SMNVEV (reference sequence). This CDR3 is 15 amino acids long. The V end lost 6 bases, the J end lost 4 bases, and 15 bases lay between the germline ends. In nucleotides, the CDR3 is TGTGCCAGCAGCAAAGGCAGGGCCTATAATGAAAAACTGTTTTTT. As protein: CASSKGRAYNEKLFF.

J is TRBJ2-1 and V is TRBV28, with a possible D match to TRBD1 (6 bases). This CDR3 has 14 residues. The V gene lost 8 bases and the J gene lost 4 bases, with 15 bases spanning the gap. The germline gives CDR1 MDHEN, CDR2 SYDVKM. In DNA, the CDR3 is TGTGCCAGCGGATTCAGGGGCCTATACAATGAGCAGTTCTTC. It specifies CASGFRGLYNEQFF. Complete variable domain (other parts from reference TRBV28 and TRBJ2-1): DVKVTQSSRYLVKRTGEKVFLECVQDMDHENMFWYRQDPGLGLRLIYFSYDVKMKEKGDIPEGYSVSREKKERFSLILESASTNQTSMYLCASGFRGLYNEQFFGPGTRLTVL.

The V gene is TRBV7-2, the J gene TRBJ1-3, with D possibly being TRBD1 (6 bases). The CDR3 contains 16 residues. V was trimmed by 6 bases and J by 4 bases, leaving 19 bases between them. From germline, CDR1 is SGHTA and CDR2 FQGNSA. The CDR3 DNA follows: TGTGCCAGCAGGAGAAAGTCTACAGGGTTAGGAAACACCATATATTTT. Its translation: CASRRKSTGLGNTIYF.

The chain joins TRBV7-8 to TRBJ1-1; D is unresolved. Trimming left V 2 bases short and J 0 bases short, with 7 bases between. CDR1 is SGHVS, CDR2 FQNEAQ, per germline. The CDR3 has 14 residues. CDR3 sequence: CASSLTGMNTEAFF. In nucleotides, the CDR3 is TGTGCCAGCAGCTTAACGGGGATGAACACTGAAGCTTTCTTT.

The gene calls are TRBV9 and TRBJ2-3, with TRBD2 matching 7 bases. The V gene end was trimmed by 3 bases and the J gene end by 2 bases; junction bases not matched to a gene: 9. The germline CDR1 and CDR2 sequences are SGDLS and YYNGEE. The length of the CDR3 is 16 residues. The CDR3 reads CASSERGLTTTDTQYF. CDR3 DNA: TGTGCCAGCAGCGAGCGGGGACTGACTACCACAGATACGCAGTATTTT. The full variable domain, completed using reference TRBV9 and TRBJ2-3, is DSGVTQTPKHLITATGQRVTLRCSPRSGDLSVYWYQQSLDQGLQFLIQYYNGEERAKGNILERFSAQQFPDLHSELNLSSLELGDSALYFCASSERGLTTTDTQYFGPGTRLTVL.

This clone was detected only once. The rearrangement joins TRBV5-5 to TRBJ2-7; 9 nucleotides match TRBD2. Looked up from germline, CDR1 is SGHKS and CDR2 is YYEKEE (reference sequence). Trimming cost V 2 bases and J 6 bases; bases outside gene matches: 9. This CDR3 region has 15 residues. In DNA form, the CDR3 reads TGTGCCAGCAGCTTAATAGCGGGGGTTTCGGTCGAGCAGTACTTC. It encodes CASSLIAGVSVEQYF.

V usage is TRBV6-5 and J usage is TRBJ1-6, with 7 positions matching TRBD1. V lost 5 bases to trimming and J lost 9 bases; unmatched junction nucleotides: 10. This CDR3 comprises 15 residues. Germline CDR1 reads MNHEY; CDR2 reads SVGAGI. The CDR3 DNA reads as TGTGCCAGCAGTCTAGAAGGGACAGAACTTTCACCCCTCCACTTT. It codes for CASSLEGTELSPLHF.

This chain uses TRBV9 with TRBJ2-2, with D possibly TRBD2 on 6 matching bases. Germline CDR1 SGDLS, CDR2 YYNGEE. The CDR3 runs 19 residues. The germline V and J ends were trimmed by 0 bases and 1 base, with 19 bases remaining between them. Here the CDR3 DNA reads TGTGCCAGCAGCGTAGCGATACCGGGGGTGGGCCTGAACACCGGGGAGCTGTTTTTT. Translation gives CASSVAIPGVGLNTGELFF. Combining the CDR3 with reference TRBV9 and TRBJ2-2 gives the whole variable domain DSGVTQTPKHLITATGQRVTLRCSPRSGDLSVYWYQQSLDQGLQFLIQYYNGEERAKGNILERFSAQQFPDLHSELNLSSLELGDSALYFCASSVAIPGVGLNTGELFFGEGSRLTVL.

The sample holds a few counts of this clone. The chain joins TRBV4-3 to TRBJ1-6, with D tentatively TRBD1 (6 bases). From germline, CDR1 is LGHNA and CDR2 YSLEER. The V and J ends lost 1 base and 6 bases respectively, with 7 bases between them. The CDR3 is 14 residues long. As DNA, the CDR3 is TGCGCCAGCAGCCAAGGGGACACTAATTCACCCCTCCACTTT. Its translation is CASSQGDTNSPLHF.

This chain uses TRBV27 with TRBJ2-1; perhaps TRBD1 as D (6 bases). V was cut by 6 bases and J by 0 bases, with 6 bases left in between. The germline V gene has CDR1 MNHEY and CDR2 SMNVEV (reference sequence). The CDR3 runs to 13 residues. Here the CDR3 reads CASRGHSYNEQFF. In nucleotides, the CDR3 is TGTGCCAGCAGGGGACACTCCTACAATGAGCAGTTCTTC.

This clone occurred a few times. The rearrangement uses TRBV29-1 and TRBJ1-1, with D hard to call. Looked up from germline, CDR1 is SQVTM and CDR2 is ANQGSEA. The length of the CDR3 is 12 residues. Trimming shortened V by 8 bases and J by 1 base, and 11 bases separated the two germline ends. This chain's CDR3 is CSYCSWNTEAFF. In nucleotides, the CDR3 is TGCAGCTACTGTTCATGGAACACTGAAGCTTTCTTT.

The chain has TRBV21-1 and TRBJ2-1; the table's D call of TRBD1 was not tested on the DNA. TRBV21-1 is assigned pseudogene status. The CDR3 spans 13 residues. The CDR3 here is CAIRQGTYNEQFF. The CDR3 coding sequence is TGTGCCATCAGACAGGGAACCTACAATGAGCAGTTCTTC.

The V gene is TRBV30, the J gene TRBJ2-5; 8 bases map to TRBD2. This CDR3 is 14 amino acids long. Germline CDR1 and CDR2: GTSNPN and SVGIG (reference sequence). The V gene end was trimmed by 2 bases and the J gene end by 10 bases; junction bases not matched to a gene: 12. CDR3 nucleotide sequence: TGTGCCTGGAGTCCACCGGGGGGGCCGGGGGTCCAGTACTTC. This sequence encodes CAWSPPGGPGVQYF.

The chain employs TRBV6-1 and TRBJ1-5; 7 nucleotides align to TRBD1. V shed 3 bases, J shed 8 bases, and the junction held 7 bases outside the gene matches. This CDR3 region has 14 residues. The germline gives CDR1 MNHNS, CDR2 SASEGT. The CDR3 nucleotides read TGTGCCAGCAGTGAGGGACAGTGGTTGGAGCCCCAGCATTTT. Its protein product is CASSEGQWLEPQHF.

The chain employs TRBV28 and TRBJ1-5; TRBD1 matches 7 bases. CDR1 is MDHEN, CDR2 SYDVKM, per germline. V shed 1 base, J shed 4 bases, and the junction held 1 base outside the gene matches. The length of the CDR3 is 14 residues. This chain's CDR3 is CASSLSTGNQPQHF. For the CDR3, the DNA is TGTGCCAGCAGTTTATCGACAGGGAATCAGCCCCAGCATTTT.

This rearrangement joins TRBV9 to TRBJ2-1, with D tentatively TRBD2 (6 bases). Germline V gives CDR1 SGDLS, CDR2 YYNGEE. Deletions cut 0 bases from V and 7 bases from J, with 17 bases between. This CDR3 has 16 residues. The CDR3 nucleotides are TGTGCCAGCAGCGTAGGGGGCGGGGTAGGAGGAAATGAGCAGTTCTTC. Encoded protein: CASSVGGGVGGNEQFF.

CDR3 residues: CASSQGQGISGANVLTF. DNA for the CDR3: TGCGCCAGCAGCCAAGGACAGGGAATAAGTGGGGCCAACGTCCTGACTTTC. This sequence joins TRBV4-3 and TRBJ2-6, with TRBD1 matching over 7 bases. This CDR3 is built from 17 residues. Germline loops: CDR1 LGHNA, CDR2 YSLEER. After removal of 1 base from V and 3 bases from J, the junction contained 6 bases not matched to a gene.